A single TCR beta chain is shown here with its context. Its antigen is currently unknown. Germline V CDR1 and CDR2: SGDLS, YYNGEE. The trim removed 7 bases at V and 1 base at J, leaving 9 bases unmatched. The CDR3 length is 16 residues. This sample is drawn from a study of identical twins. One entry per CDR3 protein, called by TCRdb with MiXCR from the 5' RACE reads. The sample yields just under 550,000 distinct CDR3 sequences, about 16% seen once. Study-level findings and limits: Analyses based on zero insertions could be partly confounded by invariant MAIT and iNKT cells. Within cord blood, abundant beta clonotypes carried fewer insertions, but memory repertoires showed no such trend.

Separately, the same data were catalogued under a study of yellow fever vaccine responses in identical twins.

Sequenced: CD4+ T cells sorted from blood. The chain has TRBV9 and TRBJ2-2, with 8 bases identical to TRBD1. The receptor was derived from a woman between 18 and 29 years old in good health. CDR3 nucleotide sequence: TGTGCCAGCCACTCAGGGGGCGCTTGGAACACCGGGGAGCTGTTTTTT. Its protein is CASHSGGAWNTGELFF.